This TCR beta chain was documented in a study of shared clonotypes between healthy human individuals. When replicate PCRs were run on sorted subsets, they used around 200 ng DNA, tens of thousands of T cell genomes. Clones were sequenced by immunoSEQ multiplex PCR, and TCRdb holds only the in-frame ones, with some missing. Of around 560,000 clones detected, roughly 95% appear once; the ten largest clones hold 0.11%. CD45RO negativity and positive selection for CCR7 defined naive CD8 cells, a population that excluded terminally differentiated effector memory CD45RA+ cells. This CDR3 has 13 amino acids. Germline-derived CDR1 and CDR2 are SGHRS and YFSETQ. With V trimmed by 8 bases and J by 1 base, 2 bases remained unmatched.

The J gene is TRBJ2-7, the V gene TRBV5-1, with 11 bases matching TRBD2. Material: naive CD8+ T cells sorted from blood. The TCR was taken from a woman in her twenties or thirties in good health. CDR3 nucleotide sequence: TGCGCCAGTAGACTAGCGGGGTCCTACGAGCAGTACTTC. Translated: CASRLAGSYEQYF.